This is a list of T cell receptor beta chains from one sample in a study of cytomegalovirus exposure and HLA in healthy donors. Measured with immunoSEQ multiplex PCR; TCRdb has only the in-frame clones, and not every one. This table holds around 150,000 clones, roughly three quarters found once. The sequenced material came from PBMCs. The source is a man aged 30 to 39 in good health and CMV-seronegative. The CDR3 runs from the conserved cysteine through the conserved F or W.

V	J	CDR3
TRBV7-2	TRBJ1-3	CASSVQGAIGNTIYF
TRBV6-6	TRBJ2-3	CASSSTSGKYTQYF
TRBV18	TRBJ1-5	CASSQGQDQPQHF
TRBV19	TRBJ2-1	CASSLSSGTSGRNEQFF
TRBV7-9	TRBJ2-7	CASSLGQGLNEQYF
TRBV6-1	TRBJ2-7	CASSELGVGLAGAQQYF
TRBV5-6	TRBJ2-2	CASSSGQGKLFF
TRBV5-1	TRBJ2-7	CASSLAGLYEQYF
TRBV19	TRBJ1-1	CASSIVGAGTEAFF
TRBV19	TRBJ2-2	CASLAMRAGELFF
TRBV19	TRBJ2-1	CASSRTSGRGGDNEQFF
TRBV27	TRBJ2-1	CASSRGLAGGLSSYNEQFF
TRBV5-1	TRBJ2-2	CASSAQGDTGELFF
TRBV7-9	TRBJ2-2	CASRPRQGQNTGELFF
TRBV12-5	TRBJ1-2	CASGLVPSLGRDYGYTF
TRBV6-1	TRBJ2-3	CASGQSTDTQYF
TRBV19	TRBJ2-5	CASSMWGSALQETQYF
TRBV10-3	TRBJ2-2	CAIGPYEATGELFF
TRBV5-6	TRBJ1-2	CASSFSRGHLGYTF
TRBV19	TRBJ2-2	CASSIIGSGSQTGELFF
TRBV7-2	TRBJ1-3	CASSLLGGNTIYF
TRBV30	TRBJ2-2	CAWTDTGELFF
TRBV18	TRBJ1-3	CASSPPQGSGNTIYF
TRBV2	TRBJ2-7	CASSEYLAAYEQYF
TRBV18	TRBJ2-6	CASSQGRAGANVLTF
TRBV6-6	TRBJ2-7	CASSLTSGGFFNEQYF
TRBV19	TRBJ2-7	CASSILGRANEQYF
TRBV18	TRBJ2-3	CASSPPGLAGPTDTQYF
TRBV19	TRBJ2-2	CASSIYGELFF
TRBV7-7	TRBJ2-7	CASSVGLASYEQYF
TRBV11-3	TRBJ2-7	CASSAGTASYEQYF
TRBV30	TRBJ2-5	CAWSGGLAGGIRETQYF
TRBV28	TRBJ1-3	CASSLEQPVAIYF
TRBV28	TRBJ2-1	CASSYPGTSGNNEQFF
TRBV5-1	TRBJ2-5	CASSAEETQYF
TRBV7-2	TRBJ1-2	CASNLRIGTGANYGYTF
TRBV18	TRBJ2-2	CASSPAQGVAGELFF
TRBV5-6	TRBJ2-5	CASSLLYPGETQYF
TRBV5-1	TRBJ2-7	CASSSTNSYEQYF
TRBV30	TRBJ2-2	CAWSPSGRAAGELFF
TRBV7-8	TRBJ2-3	CASTFSGISTDTQYF
TRBV5-6	TRBJ2-7	CASSSLLAGGPEQYF
TRBV5-1	TRBJ2-7	CASSLAGTGSSYEQYF
TRBV28	TRBJ1-2	CASSSLDRGIYGYTF
TRBV27	TRBJ2-3	CASSNQGAGTDTQYF